The clone carrying this TCR beta chain was counted many times. The antigen is undetermined. The T cells used for sorted libraries numbered roughly 910,000, either CD4+ or CD8+. This sample was included in a study of neurological immune-mediated disorders. Synthesis of cDNA was performed by 5'RACE using 10-nucleotide random UMIs. In TCRdb, the 5' RACE reads were re-called with MiXCR into one record per CDR3 protein. The table has 45,000 to 55,000 distinct CDR3 sequences, more than 5% seen once. The study, taken as a whole, reports: There was no association between the multiple sclerosis repertoire cluster and any clinical or MRI feature. No expanded-clone CDR3 amino acid sequence recurred across subjects, suggesting private TCR-beta repertoires.

The sample consisted of CD4+ T cells from blood. This TCR came from a woman aged 18-30 years with multiple sclerosis.

The CDR3 nucleotides are TGTGCCAGCAGTTTACTCGGGACAGGGATAACTGAAGCTTTCTTT. Its protein product is CASSLLGTGITEAFF. The chain links TRBV27 to TRBJ1-1; TRBD1 matches 9 bases. CDR1 and CDR2 (germline): MNHEY, SMNVEV (reference sequence). V was pared by 2 bases and J by 5 bases, with 6 bases of the junction left unmatched. This CDR3 is 15 amino acids long.